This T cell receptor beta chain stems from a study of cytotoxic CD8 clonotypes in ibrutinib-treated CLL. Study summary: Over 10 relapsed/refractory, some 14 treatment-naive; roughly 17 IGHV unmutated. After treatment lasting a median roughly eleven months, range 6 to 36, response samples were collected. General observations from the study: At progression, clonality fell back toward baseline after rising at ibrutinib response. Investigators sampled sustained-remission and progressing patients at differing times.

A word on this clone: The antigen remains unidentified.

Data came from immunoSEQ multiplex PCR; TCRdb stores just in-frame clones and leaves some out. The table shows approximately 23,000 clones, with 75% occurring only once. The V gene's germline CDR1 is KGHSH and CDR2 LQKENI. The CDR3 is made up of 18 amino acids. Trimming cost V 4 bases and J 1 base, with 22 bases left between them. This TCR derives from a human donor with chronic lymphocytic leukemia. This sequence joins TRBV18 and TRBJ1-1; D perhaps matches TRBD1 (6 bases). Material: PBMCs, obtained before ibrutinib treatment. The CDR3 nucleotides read TGTGCCAGCTCACAGCGGGAACCGGGGGCTGGATGGAACACTGAAGCTTTCTTT. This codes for CASSQREPGAGWNTEAFF.